This T cell receptor beta chain was identified in a study of CD4+ T cells in melanoma. Study conclusions and caveats: In melanoma, neoantigen-specific CD4+ T cells reportedly differed in differentiation state.

The repertoire was sequenced with immunoSEQ multiplex PCR; TCRdb's copy has only in-frame clones and lacks some. Among 9,500 to 13,000 clones, just over 65% were seen once, and the ten largest hold 9% to 15%. Comments on this clone: Its antigen remains unknown.

This clonotype was obtained from a human donor with melanoma. The sequencing sample was made of cells from a culture (not recorded whether cultured in vitro).

In nucleotides, the CDR3 is TGTGCCAGCAGTGCCCGGGGACAGGGGGCTGCCTACAATGAGCAGTTCTTC. Translating gives CASSARGQGAAYNEQFF. V gene TRBV2 combines with J gene TRBJ2-1; 12 bases align to TRBD1. V dropped 4 bases and J dropped 2; count of bases not matched to a gene: 6. The CDR3 has 17 amino acids. Per germline, CDR1 SNHLY and CDR2 FYNNEI.